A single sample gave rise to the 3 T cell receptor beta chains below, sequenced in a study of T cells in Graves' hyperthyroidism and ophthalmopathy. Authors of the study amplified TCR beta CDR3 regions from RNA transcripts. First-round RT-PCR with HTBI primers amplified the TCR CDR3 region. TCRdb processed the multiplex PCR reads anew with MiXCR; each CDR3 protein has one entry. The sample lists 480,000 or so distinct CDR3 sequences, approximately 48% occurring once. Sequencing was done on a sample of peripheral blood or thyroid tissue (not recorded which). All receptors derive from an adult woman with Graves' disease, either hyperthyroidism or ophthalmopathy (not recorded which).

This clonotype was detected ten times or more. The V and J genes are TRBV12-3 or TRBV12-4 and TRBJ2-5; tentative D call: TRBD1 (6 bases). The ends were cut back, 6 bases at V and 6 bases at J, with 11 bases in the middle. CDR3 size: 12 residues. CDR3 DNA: TGTGCCAGCAGGACACAGGGAAAGACCCAGTACTTC. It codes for CASRTQGKTQYF.

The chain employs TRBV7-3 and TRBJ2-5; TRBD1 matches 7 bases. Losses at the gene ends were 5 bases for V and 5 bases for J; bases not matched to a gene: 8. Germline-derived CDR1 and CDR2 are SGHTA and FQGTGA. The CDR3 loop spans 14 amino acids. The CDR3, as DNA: TGTGCCAGCAGCCCCTTGGGACAGTTGGAGACCCAGTACTTC. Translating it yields CASSPLGQLETQYF.

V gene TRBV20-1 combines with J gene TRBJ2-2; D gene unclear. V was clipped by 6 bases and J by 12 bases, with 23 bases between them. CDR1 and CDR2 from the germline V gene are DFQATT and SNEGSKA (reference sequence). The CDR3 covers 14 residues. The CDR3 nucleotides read TGCAGTGCCACTCCGGGCGGACGAACACTGAAGCTGTTTTTT. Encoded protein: CSATPGGRTLKLFF.